The entry below describes one TCR beta chain. Primers included in the PCR were 60 Vbeta and 13 Jbeta primers. Measured with immunoSEQ multiplex PCR; TCRdb has only the in-frame clones, and not every one. The profile shows about 130,000 clones, 74% of them singletons. This record belongs to a study of cytomegalovirus exposure and HLA in healthy donors. The CDR3 runs to 16 residues. V shed 3 bases, J shed 4 bases, and the junction held 11 bases outside the gene matches. The V gene's germline CDR1 is LGHNA and CDR2 YSLEER. The specimen was PBMCs. The receptor comes from a woman aged 50 to 60 in good health and CMV-seropositive. The gene calls are TRBV4-3 and TRBJ1-2; 7 positions match TRBD1. The chain's CDR3 is CASSQFITGAAYGYTF. CDR3 DNA: TGCGCCAGCAGCCAGTTTATTACAGGGGCGGCCTATGGCTACACCTTC.